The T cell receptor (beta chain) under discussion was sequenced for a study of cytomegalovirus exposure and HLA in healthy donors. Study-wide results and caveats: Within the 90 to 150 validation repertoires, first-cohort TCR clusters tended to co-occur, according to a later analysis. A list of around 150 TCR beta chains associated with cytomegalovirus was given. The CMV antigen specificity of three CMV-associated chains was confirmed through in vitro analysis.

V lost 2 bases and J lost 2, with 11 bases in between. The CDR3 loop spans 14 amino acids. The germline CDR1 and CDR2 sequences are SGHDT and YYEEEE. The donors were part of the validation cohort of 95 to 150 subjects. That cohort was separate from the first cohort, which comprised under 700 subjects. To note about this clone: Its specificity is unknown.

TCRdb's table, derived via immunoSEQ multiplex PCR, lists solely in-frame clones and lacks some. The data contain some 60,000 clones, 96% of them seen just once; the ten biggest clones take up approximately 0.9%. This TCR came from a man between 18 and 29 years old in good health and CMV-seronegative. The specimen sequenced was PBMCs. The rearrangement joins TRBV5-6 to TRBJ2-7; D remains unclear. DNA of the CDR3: TGTGCCAGCAGCTTTGAGACAAATGCCTACGAGCAGTACTTC. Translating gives CASSFETNAYEQYF.